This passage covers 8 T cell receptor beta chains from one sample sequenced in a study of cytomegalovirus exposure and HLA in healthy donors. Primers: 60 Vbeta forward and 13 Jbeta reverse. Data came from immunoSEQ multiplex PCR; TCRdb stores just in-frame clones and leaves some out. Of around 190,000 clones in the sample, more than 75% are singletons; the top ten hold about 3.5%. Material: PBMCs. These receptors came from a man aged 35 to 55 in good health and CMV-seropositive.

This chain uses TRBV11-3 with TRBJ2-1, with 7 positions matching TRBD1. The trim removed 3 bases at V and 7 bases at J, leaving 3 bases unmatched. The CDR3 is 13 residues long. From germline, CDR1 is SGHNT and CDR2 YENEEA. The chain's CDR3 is CASSLRGLNEQFF. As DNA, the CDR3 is TGTGCCAGCAGCTTGAGGGGGCTGAATGAGCAGTTCTTC.

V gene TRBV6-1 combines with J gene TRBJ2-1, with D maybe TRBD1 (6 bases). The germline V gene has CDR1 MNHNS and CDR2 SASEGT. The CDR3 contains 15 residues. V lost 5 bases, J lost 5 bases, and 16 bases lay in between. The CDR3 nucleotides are TGTGCCAGCAGTTTGGGGGCAGTTAGGAACAATGAGCAGTTCTTC. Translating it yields CASSLGAVRNNEQFF.

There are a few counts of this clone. CDR3 nucleotides: TGCGCCAGCAGCCCCGGTGCGATCAACGCTGAAGCTTTCTTT. This sequence encodes CASSPGAINAEAFF. The chain is built from TRBV5-1 and TRBJ1-1; D not certain. V was clipped by 4 bases and J by 6 bases, with 16 bases between them. Per germline, CDR1 SGHRS and CDR2 YFSETQ. This CDR3 contains 14 residues.

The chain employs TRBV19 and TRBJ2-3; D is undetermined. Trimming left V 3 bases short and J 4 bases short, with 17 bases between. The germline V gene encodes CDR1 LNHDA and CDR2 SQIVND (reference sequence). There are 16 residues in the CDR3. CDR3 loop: CASSIRSDSRPDTQYF. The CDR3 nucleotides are TGTGCCAGTAGTATTAGGAGCGATTCTAGGCCAGATACGCAGTATTTT.

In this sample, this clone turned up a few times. The CDR3 protein is CASSLAGFIDYGYTF. The DNA of the CDR3 is TGTGCCAGCAGTTTAGCAGGGTTCATTGACTATGGCTACACCTTC. V and J are TRBV28 and TRBJ1-2; D is perhaps TRBD1 (5 bases). The CDR3 covers 15 residues. The germline V gene has CDR1 MDHEN and CDR2 SYDVKM. Trimming pared 2 bases from V and 3 bases from J, leaving 13 bases between.

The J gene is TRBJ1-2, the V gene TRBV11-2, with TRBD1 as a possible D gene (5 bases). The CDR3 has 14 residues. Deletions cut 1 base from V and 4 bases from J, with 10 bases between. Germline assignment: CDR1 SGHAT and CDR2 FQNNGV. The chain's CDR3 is CASSLVWGSYGYTF. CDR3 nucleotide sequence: TGTGCCAGCAGCTTAGTTTGGGGCTCCTATGGCTACACCTTC.

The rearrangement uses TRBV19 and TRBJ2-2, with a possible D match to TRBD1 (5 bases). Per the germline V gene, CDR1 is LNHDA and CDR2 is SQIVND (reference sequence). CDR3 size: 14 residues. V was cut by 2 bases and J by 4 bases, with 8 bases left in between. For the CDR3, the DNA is TGTGCCAGTAGTATAAGACAGCTCACCGGGGAGCTGTTTTTT. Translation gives CASSIRQLTGELFF.

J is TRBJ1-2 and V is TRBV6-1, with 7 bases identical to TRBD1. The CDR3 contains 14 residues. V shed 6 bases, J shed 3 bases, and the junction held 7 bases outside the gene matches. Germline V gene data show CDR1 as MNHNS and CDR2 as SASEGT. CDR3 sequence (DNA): TGTGCCAGCAGCCTCGACAGGGCTTACTATGGCTACACCTTC. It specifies CASSLDRAYYGYTF.